This TCR beta chain stems from a study of response to subunit inactivated influenza vaccine. Study-wide points: Few new T cells, the authors suggested, are recruited by each seasonal influenza vaccination.

TCRdb passed the RT-PCR reads through MiXCR, listing each CDR3 protein once. The table shows fewer than 200,000 distinct CDR3 sequences, with about a tenth occurring only once. The CDR3 has 13 residues. Germline V lookup: CDR1 DFQATT, CDR2 SNEGSKA (reference sequence). V lost 5 bases and J lost 5; bases outside the gene matches: 7. This clonotype was observed a handful of times. Its antigen is unknown. V gene TRBV20-1 combines with J gene TRBJ2-5; TRBD2 agrees at 8 bases. This TCR derives from a man aged 45-60 years who received an inactivated influenza vaccine. The sample consisted of non-naive T cells sorted from PBMCs, taken on the day of vaccination. Here the CDR3 reads CSALPSGSETQYF. In nucleotides, the CDR3 is TGCAGTGCTTTACCAAGCGGGAGTGAGACCCAGTACTTC.